The 19 T cell receptor beta chains reported below all come from one sample, sequenced in a study of OX40 agonist ivuxolimab in advanced cancers. Sequencing was performed with immunoSEQ multiplex PCR; in TCRdb, only in-frame clones are kept and a portion is missing. Of 70,000 to 90,000 clones listed, approximately 90% are singletons. The sequences come from CD4+ or CD8+ T cells sorted from blood, collected in a trial of the OX40 agonist ivuxolimab. Every receptor here comes from an adult with an advanced solid tumor such as melanoma, head and neck, liver or kidney cancer.

The V call is TRBV5-8, the J call TRBJ1-5; D may be TRBD1 (5 bases). This CDR3 spans 13 amino acids. V lost 1 base and J 6 bases, leaving 8 bases between the germline ends. Germline-derived CDR1 and CDR2 are SGHTS and YDEGEE. The CDR3 spells CASSLQGIQPQHF. As DNA, the CDR3 is TGTGCCAGCAGCTTGCAGGGTATTCAGCCCCAGCATTTT.

The chain recombines TRBV18 with TRBJ2-7; TRBD2 agrees at 10 bases. Germline lookup yields CDR1 KGHSH and CDR2 LQKENI. This CDR3 contains 18 residues. The V gene end was trimmed by 4 bases and the J gene end by 0 bases; junction bases not matched to a gene: 12. CDR3 amino acids: CASSQGNSGRSSSYEQYF. CDR3 nucleotides: TGTGCCAGCTCACAGGGGAATAGCGGGAGGTCCAGCTCCTACGAGCAGTACTTC.

The chain carries TRBV5-6 and TRBJ2-2; TRBD2 matches at 11 bases. In germline, CDR1 is SGHDT, CDR2 YYEEEE. V lost 4 bases and J lost 0; bases outside the gene matches: 5. The CDR3 runs to 17 residues. The CDR3 sequence: CASSQPGLAANTGELFF. Here the CDR3 DNA reads TGTGCCAGCAGCCAACCGGGACTAGCGGCGAACACCGGGGAGCTGTTTTTT.

This clone came up once. The chain uses TRBV10-3 and TRBJ1-1, with TRBD1 matching 9 bases. The CDR3 spans 16 residues. Germline assignment: CDR1 ENHRY and CDR2 SYGVKD. Losses at the gene ends were 0 bases for V and 4 bases for J; bases not matched to a gene: 6. In DNA, the CDR3 is TGTGCCATCAGTGAGTCATTGGGACAGGGACTCACTGAAGCTTTCTTT. It encodes CAISESLGQGLTEAFF.

The chain carries TRBV18 and TRBJ1-5; a weak D match, TRBD1 (5 bases). CDR1 and CDR2 from the germline V gene are KGHSH and LQKENI. Trimming took 4 bases from V and 6 from J, leaving 19 bases between them. The CDR3 runs to 16 residues. As DNA, the CDR3 is TGTGCCAGCTCACTACAGAGCGCCGGGGGGTTTCAGCCCCAGCATTTT. It encodes CASSLQSAGGFQPQHF.

The chain joins TRBV5-1 to TRBJ1-1, with no clear D. The CDR3 covers 14 residues. CDR1 is SGHRS and CDR2 is YFSETQ in the germline V gene. With 3 bases removed from V and 1 base from J, the gap between germline ends came to 10 bases. The CDR3 here is CASSSLPENTEAFF. The CDR3 DNA is TGCGCCAGCAGCTCCCTCCCCGAGAACACTGAAGCTTTCTTT.

The V call is TRBV5-1, the J call TRBJ2-1, with D hard to call. Trimming cost V 0 bases and J 0 bases, with 7 bases left between them. This CDR3 has 15 residues. Germline V lookup: CDR1 SGHRS, CDR2 YFSETQ. DNA of the CDR3: TGCGCCAGCAGCTTGGAACTGACCTCCTACAATGAGCAGTTCTTC. Its translation is CASSLELTSYNEQFF.

This clone occurred once. The V and J genes are TRBV7-8 and TRBJ1-1; D unresolved. The germline V gene has CDR1 SGHVS and CDR2 FQNEAQ. Trimming pared 8 bases from V and 1 base from J, leaving 11 bases between. The CDR3 spans 13 residues. The CDR3 nucleotides read TGTGCCAGCGGAGGTGGTAGGAACACTGAAGCTTTCTTT. Translation gives CASGGGRNTEAFF.

This chain uses TRBV29-1 with TRBJ2-1, with D maybe TRBD2 (6 bases). Germline values: CDR1 SQVTM, CDR2 ANQGSEA. The CDR3 has 11 amino acids. Trimming removed 7 bases from V and 7 bases from J, with 11 bases in between. CDR3 nucleotides: TGCAGCGCTGGACTAAGGAATGAGCAGTTCTTC. This codes for CSAGLRNEQFF.

The chain combines TRBV2 with TRBJ2-7, with D maybe TRBD1 (6 bases). The CDR3 has 12 amino acids. The germline V gene encodes CDR1 SNHLY and CDR2 FYNNEI. V lost 7 bases and J 0 bases, leaving 7 bases between the germline ends. CDR3 DNA sequence: TGTGCCAGCAACAGGGCCTCCTACGAGCAGTACTTC. As protein: CASNRASYEQYF. The full variable domain, rest sourced from reference TRBV2 and TRBJ2-7, is EPEVTQTPSHQVTQMGQEVILRCVPISNHLYFYWYRQILGQKVEFLVSFYNNEISEKSEIFDDQFSVERPDGSNFTLKIRSTKLEDSAMYFCASNRASYEQYFGPGTRLTVT.

The chain employs TRBV27 and TRBJ1-1, with a possible D match to TRBD1 (5 bases). The CDR3 contains 21 residues. Between the trimmed V and J ends, which lost 2 bases and 0 bases, there was a span of 28 bases. From germline, CDR1 is MNHEY and CDR2 SMNVEV (reference sequence). The CDR3: CASSLRVHRDRTRPMNTEAFF. DNA of the CDR3: TGTGCCAGCAGTTTAAGAGTCCATCGTGACAGAACTCGACCCATGAACACTGAAGCTTTCTTT.

This rearrangement joins TRBV18 to TRBJ2-3, with 7 bases identical to TRBD1. V lost 3 bases to trimming and J lost 6 bases; unmatched junction nucleotides: 12. This CDR3 has 16 amino acids. From germline, CDR1 is KGHSH and CDR2 LQKENI. CDR3 in amino acids: CASSPVGRGNADTQYF. Here the CDR3 DNA reads TGTGCCAGCTCACCTGTGGGCAGGGGGAATGCGGATACGCAGTATTTT.

J is TRBJ1-2 and V is TRBV6-1; D is ambiguous. Per the germline V gene, CDR1 is MNHNS and CDR2 is SASEGT. The V end lost 2 bases, the J end lost 8 bases, and 9 bases lay between the germline ends. The length of the CDR3 is 12 residues. CDR3 DNA sequence: TGTGCCAGCAGTGAACCACTGGGGGGCTACACCTTC. Its translation: CASSEPLGGYTF.

The chain has TRBV7-8 and TRBJ1-1; D call uncertain. The CDR3 consists of 13 residues. Trimming took off 7 bases at V and 2 bases at J, with 11 bases between the two ends. Germline V gene sequence: CDR1 SGHVS, CDR2 FQNEAQ. The CDR3 loop reads CASTLRVNTEAFF. The CDR3 DNA sequence: TGTGCCAGCACCTTGAGAGTAAACACTGAAGCTTTCTTT.

This clone was detected only once. V and J are TRBV5-8 and TRBJ2-1; possible D gene TRBD2, 6 bases. In germline, CDR1 is SGHTS, CDR2 YDEGEE. The CDR3 runs to 14 residues. The V gene lost 5 bases and the J gene lost 8 bases, with 17 bases spanning the gap. CDR3 sequence (DNA): TGTGCCAGCAGTTCAGGTCGGTTAGCGGATGAGCAGTTCTTC. Translated: CASSSGRLADEQFF.

The rearrangement uses TRBV2 and TRBJ2-2; TRBD1 aligns across 8 bases. With V trimmed by 3 bases and J by 6 bases, 9 bases remained unmatched. The CDR3 runs to 16 residues. Per germline, CDR1 SNHLY and CDR2 FYNNEI. The CDR3 bases are TGTGCCAGCAGTGAGTGGGACAGGCAAACGTCCGGGGAGCTGTTTTTT. Encoded protein: CASSEWDRQTSGELFF.

This clone was counted a single time. The gene calls are TRBV6-6 and TRBJ2-4; TRBD2 aligns across 10 bases. The CDR3 totals 16 residues. Trimming took 5 bases from V and 3 from J; bases not matched to a gene: 7. Germline V gene lookup returns CDR1 MNHNY and CDR2 SVGAGI (reference sequence). Written as DNA, the CDR3 is TGTGCCAGCAGTACTGCTAGCGGGAGAGTCAAAAACATTCAGTACTTC. As protein: CASSTASGRVKNIQYF.

The count of this clone is one. V is TRBV5-1 and J is TRBJ2-1; 7 nucleotides agree with TRBD2. Germline V CDR1 and CDR2: SGHRS, YFSETQ. The CDR3 has 16 amino acids. V lost 3 bases and J lost 0; bases outside the gene matches: 6. CDR3: CASSSSSGNSYNEQFF. The CDR3 region has the DNA TGCGCCAGCAGCTCCTCCAGCGGGAACTCCTACAATGAGCAGTTCTTC. The full variable domain, its missing parts supplied by reference TRBV5-1 and TRBJ2-1, is KAGVTQTPRYLIKTRGQQVTLSCSPISGHRSVSWYQQTPGQGLQFLFEYFSETQRNKGNFPGRFSGRQFSNSRSEMNVSTLELGDSALYLCASSSSSGNSYNEQFFGPGTRLTVL.

This clone was counted between two and nine times. The rearrangement links TRBV19 to TRBJ2-7; weak D call: TRBD2 (6 bases). Germline V CDR1 and CDR2: LNHDA, SQIVND (reference sequence). The CDR3 loop spans 13 amino acids. Trimming stripped 5 bases from V and 1 base from J, with 9 bases between. The CDR3 nucleotides are TGTGCCAGTAGTCCCCTAGCGTCCTACGAGCAGTACTTC. Protein sequence: CASSPLASYEQYF.